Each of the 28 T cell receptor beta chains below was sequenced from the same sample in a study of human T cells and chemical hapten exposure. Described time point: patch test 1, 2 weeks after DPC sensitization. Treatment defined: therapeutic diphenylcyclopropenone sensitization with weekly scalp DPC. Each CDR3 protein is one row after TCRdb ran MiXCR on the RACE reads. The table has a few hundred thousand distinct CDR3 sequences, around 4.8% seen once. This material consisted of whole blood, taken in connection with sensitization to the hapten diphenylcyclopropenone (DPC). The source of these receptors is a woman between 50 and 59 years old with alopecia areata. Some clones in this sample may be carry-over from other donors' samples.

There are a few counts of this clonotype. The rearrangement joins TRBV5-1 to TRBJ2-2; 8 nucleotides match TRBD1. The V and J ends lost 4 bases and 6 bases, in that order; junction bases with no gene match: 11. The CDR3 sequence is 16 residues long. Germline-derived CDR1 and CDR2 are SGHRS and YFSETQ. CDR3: CASSHRSGQDAGELFF. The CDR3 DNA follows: TGCGCCAGCAGCCATCGATCGGGACAGGACGCCGGGGAGCTGTTTTTT.

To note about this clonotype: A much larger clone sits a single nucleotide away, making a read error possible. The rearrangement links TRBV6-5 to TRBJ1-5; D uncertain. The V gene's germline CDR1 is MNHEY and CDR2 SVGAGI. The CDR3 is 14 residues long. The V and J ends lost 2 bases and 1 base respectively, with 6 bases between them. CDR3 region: CASSYMGSNQPQHF. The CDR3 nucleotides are TGTGCCAGCAGTTACATGGGAAGCAATCAGCCCCAGCATTTT.

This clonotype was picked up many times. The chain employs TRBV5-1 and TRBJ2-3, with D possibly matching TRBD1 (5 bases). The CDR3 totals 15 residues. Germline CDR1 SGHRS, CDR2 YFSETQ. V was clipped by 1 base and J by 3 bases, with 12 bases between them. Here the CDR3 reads CASSLRGIWTDTQYF. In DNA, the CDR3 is TGCGCCAGCAGCTTGAGGGGTATCTGGACAGATACGCAGTATTTT.

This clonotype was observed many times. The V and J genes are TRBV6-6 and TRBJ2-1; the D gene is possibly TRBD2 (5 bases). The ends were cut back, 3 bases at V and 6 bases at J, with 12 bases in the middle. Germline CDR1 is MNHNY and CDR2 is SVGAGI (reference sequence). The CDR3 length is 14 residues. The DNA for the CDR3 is TGTGCCAGCAGTTATTCCCTAGCTGCCAATGAGCAGTTCTTC. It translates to CASSYSLAANEQFF.

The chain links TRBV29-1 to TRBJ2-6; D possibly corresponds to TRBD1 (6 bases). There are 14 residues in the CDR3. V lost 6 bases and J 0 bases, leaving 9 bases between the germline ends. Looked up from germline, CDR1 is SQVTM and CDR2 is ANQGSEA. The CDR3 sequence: CSVGQSSGANVLTF. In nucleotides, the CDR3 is TGCAGCGTAGGACAGAGCTCTGGGGCCAACGTCCTGACTTTC.

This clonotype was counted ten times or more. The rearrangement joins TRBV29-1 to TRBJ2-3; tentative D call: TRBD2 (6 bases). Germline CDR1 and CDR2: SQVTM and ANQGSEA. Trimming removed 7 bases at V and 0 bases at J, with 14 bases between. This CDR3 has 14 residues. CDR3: CSAASGSSTDTQYF. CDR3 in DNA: TGCAGCGCGGCAAGCGGGTCTAGCACAGATACGCAGTATTTT.

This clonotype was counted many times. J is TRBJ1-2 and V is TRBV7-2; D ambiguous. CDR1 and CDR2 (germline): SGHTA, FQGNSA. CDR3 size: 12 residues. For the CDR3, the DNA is TGTTCGTCCTCCGCAGAAAGATATGGCTACACCTTC. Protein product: CSSSAERYGYTF.

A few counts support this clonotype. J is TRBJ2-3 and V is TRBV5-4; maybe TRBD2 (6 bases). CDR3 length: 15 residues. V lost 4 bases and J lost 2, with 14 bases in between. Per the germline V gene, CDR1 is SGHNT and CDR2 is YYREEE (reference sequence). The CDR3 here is CASSAGLKFTDTQYF. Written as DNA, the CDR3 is TGTGCCAGCAGCGCAGGACTAAAATTCACAGATACGCAGTATTTT.

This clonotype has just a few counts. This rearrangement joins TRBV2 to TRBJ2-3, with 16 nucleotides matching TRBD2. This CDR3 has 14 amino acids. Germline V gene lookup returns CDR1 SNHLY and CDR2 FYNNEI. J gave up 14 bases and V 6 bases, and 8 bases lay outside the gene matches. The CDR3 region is CASRSGTSGGASYF. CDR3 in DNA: TGTGCCAGCAGATCCGGGACTAGCGGGGGGGCATCGTATTTT.

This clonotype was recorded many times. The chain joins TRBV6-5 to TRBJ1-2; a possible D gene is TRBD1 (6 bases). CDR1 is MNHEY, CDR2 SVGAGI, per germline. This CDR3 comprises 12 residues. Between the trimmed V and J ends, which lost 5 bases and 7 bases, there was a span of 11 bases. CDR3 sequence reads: CASSEGTSGYTF. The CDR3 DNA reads TGTGCCAGCAGTGAAGGGACATCTGGCTACACCTTC.

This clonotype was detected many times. CDR3 region: CASSSGQGAREKLFF. Here the CDR3 DNA reads TGTGCCAGCAGCTCCGGACAGGGGGCCCGTGAAAAACTGTTTTTT. The gene calls are TRBV7-9 and TRBJ1-4; 11 bases line up with TRBD1. Germline V CDR1 and CDR2: SEHNR, FQNEAQ (reference sequence). The CDR3 totals 15 residues. Trimming removed 4 bases from V and 7 bases from J; junction bases left unmatched: 5.

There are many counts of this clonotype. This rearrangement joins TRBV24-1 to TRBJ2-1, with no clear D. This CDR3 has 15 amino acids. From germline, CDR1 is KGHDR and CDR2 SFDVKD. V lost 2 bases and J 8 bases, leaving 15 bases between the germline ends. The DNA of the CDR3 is TGTGCCACCAGTGATTCAACAGAATCCTCCCATGAGCAGTTCTTC. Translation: CATSDSTESSHEQFF.

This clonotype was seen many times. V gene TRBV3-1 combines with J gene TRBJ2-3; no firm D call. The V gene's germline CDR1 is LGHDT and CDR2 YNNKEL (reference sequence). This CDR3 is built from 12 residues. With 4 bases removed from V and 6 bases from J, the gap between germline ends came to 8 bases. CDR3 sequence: CASSLPRDTQYF. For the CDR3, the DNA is TGTGCCAGCAGCCTCCCCCGCGATACGCAGTATTTT.

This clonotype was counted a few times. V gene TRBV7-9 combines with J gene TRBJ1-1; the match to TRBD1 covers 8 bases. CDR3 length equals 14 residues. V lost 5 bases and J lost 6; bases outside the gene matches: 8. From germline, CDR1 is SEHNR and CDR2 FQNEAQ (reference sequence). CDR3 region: CASSQGQGEPEAFF. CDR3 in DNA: TGTGCCAGCAGCCAAGGACAGGGCGAACCTGAAGCTTTCTTT.

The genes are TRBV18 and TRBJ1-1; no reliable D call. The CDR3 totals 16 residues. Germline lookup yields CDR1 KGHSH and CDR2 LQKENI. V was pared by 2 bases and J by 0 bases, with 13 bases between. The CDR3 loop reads CASSPSLETMNTEAFF. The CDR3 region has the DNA TGTGCCAGCTCACCATCACTCGAGACCATGAACACTGAAGCTTTCTTT.

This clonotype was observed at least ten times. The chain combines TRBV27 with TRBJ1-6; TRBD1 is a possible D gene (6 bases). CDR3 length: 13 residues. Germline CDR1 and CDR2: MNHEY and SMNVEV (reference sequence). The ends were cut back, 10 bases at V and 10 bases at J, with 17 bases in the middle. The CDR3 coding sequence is TGTGCCATCCAAAACACAGGGTTATCACCCCTCCACTTT. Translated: CAIQNTGLSPLHF.

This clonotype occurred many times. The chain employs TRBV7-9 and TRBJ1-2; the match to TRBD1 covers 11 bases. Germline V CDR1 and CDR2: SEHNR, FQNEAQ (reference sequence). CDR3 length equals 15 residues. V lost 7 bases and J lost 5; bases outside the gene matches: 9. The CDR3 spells CASTTGQGAIYGYTF. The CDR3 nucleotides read TGTGCCAGCACGACAGGACAGGGGGCAATTTATGGCTACACCTTC.

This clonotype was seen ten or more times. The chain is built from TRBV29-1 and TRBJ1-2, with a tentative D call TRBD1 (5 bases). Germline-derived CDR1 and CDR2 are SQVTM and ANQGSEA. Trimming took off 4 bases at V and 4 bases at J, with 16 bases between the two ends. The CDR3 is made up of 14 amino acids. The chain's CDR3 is CSVGRGGEGYGYTF. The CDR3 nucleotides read TGCAGCGTTGGGCGGGGGGGAGAAGGCTATGGCTACACCTTC.

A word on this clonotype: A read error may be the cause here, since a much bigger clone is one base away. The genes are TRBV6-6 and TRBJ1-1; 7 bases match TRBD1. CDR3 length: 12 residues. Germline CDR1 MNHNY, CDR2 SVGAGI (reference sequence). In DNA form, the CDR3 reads TGTGTCTCGACAGGGTTTACGACAGAAGCTTTCTTT. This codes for CVSTGFTTEAFF.

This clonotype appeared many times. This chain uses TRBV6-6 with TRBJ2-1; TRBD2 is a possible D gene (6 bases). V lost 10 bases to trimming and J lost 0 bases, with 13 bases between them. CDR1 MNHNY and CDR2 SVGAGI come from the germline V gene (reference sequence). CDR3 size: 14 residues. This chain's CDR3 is CATQKEGSYNEQFF. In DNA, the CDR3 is TGTGCCACCCAAAAGGAGGGCTCCTACAATGAGCAGTTCTTC.

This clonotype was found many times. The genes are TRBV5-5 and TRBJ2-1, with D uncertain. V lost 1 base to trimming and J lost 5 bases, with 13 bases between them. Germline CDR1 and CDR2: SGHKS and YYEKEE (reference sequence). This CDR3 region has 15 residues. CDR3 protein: CASSLTEYRNNEQFF. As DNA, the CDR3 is TGTGCCAGCAGCTTGACAGAGTATCGGAACAATGAGCAGTTCTTC.

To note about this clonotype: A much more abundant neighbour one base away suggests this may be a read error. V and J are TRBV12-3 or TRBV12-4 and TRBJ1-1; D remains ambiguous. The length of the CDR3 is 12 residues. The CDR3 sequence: CASSHTGAEALF. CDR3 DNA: TGTGCCAGCAGCCACACTGGCGCTGAAGCTCTCTTT.

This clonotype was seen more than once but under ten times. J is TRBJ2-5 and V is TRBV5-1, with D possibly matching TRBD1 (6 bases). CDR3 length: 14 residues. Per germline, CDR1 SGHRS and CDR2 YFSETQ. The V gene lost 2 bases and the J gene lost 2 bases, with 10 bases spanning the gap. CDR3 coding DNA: TGCGCCAGCAGCTTACCCCAGGGGCAAGAGACCCAGTACTTC. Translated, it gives CASSLPQGQETQYF.

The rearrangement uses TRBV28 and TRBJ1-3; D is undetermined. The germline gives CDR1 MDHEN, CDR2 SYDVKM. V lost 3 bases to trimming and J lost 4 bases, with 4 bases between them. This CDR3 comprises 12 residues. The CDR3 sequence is CASSLNGNTIYF. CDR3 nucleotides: TGTGCCAGCAGTTTGAACGGAAACACCATATATTTT.

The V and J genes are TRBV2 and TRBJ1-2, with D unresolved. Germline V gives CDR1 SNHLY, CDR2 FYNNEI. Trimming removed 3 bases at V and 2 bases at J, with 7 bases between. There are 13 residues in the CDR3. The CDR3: CASSDGPNYGYTF. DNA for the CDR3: TGTGCCAGCAGTGACGGGCCCAACTATGGCTACACCTTC.

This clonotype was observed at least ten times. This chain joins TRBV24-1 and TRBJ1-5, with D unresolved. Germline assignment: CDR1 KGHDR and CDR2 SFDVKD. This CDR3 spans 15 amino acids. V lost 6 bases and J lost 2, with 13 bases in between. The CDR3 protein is CATSPAGDGNQPQHF. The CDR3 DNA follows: TGTGCCACCAGTCCAGCGGGAGACGGCAATCAGCCCCAGCATTTT.

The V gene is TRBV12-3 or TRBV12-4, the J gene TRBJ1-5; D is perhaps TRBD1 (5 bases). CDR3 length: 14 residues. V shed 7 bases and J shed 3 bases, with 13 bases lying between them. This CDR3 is CASTLGGDNQPQHF. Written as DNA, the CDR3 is TGTGCCAGCACTCTCGGAGGGGACAATCAGCCCCAGCATTTT.

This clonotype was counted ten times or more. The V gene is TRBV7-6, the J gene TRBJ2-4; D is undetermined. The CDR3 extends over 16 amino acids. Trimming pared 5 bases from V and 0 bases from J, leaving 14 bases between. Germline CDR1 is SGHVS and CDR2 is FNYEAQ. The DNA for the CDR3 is TGTGCCAGCAGCCCTCGAGCGAGGCTAGCCAAAAACATTCAGTACTTC. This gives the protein CASSPRARLAKNIQYF.